The TCR beta chain under discussion was sequenced for a study of vaccination and CD4 T cells after COVID-19. The CDR3 runs 12 residues. Germline CDR1 reads DFQATT; CDR2 reads SNEGSKA (reference sequence). This clonotype was found a few times. Its antigen is not known. General study results and limits: The median SARS-CoV-2-reactive clonotype number increased from about 20 to 38, without statistical significance.

Sequencing of the DNA from cultured CD4+ T cells was carried out with the Oncomine TCR Beta short-read assay. Genomic DNA was taken out of cultured CD4+ T cells by extraction. TCRdb itself ran the PCR reads through MiXCR, one entry per CDR3 protein. The sample holds approximately 9,700 distinct CDR3 sequences, 20% to 30% seen once. Treatment: approximately 10-day PBMC culture with coronavirus spike peptide pools or control peptides (ViraFEST assay). This clonotype originated in a human donor who received a COVID-19 vaccine. The sequenced sample was CD4+ T cells from blood, cultured in vitro, obtained before SARS-CoV-2 vaccination. The rearrangement uses TRBV20-1 and TRBJ1-3, with D uncertain. This CDR3 is CSARLSGNTIYF. As DNA, the CDR3 is TGCAGCGCTCGCCTGTCCGGAAACACCATATATTTT.